This TCR beta chain emerged from a study of control samples from healthy donors and cancer patients. The table came from immunoSEQ multiplex PCR; TCRdb's copy has only in-frame clones and leaves some out. The sample yields roughly 120,000 clones, approximately 89% seen once. This clone was seen a handful of times. Sequenced material: blood. The TCR was taken from a man aged 35 to 55 in good health.

CDR3 DNA sequence: TGCAGCGTTAAGGGGTCATCTAGGCGCGAGCAGTACTTC. This codes for CSVKGSSRREQYF. This chain connects TRBV29-1 to TRBJ2-7, with a possible D match to TRBD1 (5 bases). The CDR3 totals 13 residues. Germline values: CDR1 SQVTM, CDR2 ANQGSEA. V was trimmed by 5 bases and J by 6 bases, leaving 17 bases between them.